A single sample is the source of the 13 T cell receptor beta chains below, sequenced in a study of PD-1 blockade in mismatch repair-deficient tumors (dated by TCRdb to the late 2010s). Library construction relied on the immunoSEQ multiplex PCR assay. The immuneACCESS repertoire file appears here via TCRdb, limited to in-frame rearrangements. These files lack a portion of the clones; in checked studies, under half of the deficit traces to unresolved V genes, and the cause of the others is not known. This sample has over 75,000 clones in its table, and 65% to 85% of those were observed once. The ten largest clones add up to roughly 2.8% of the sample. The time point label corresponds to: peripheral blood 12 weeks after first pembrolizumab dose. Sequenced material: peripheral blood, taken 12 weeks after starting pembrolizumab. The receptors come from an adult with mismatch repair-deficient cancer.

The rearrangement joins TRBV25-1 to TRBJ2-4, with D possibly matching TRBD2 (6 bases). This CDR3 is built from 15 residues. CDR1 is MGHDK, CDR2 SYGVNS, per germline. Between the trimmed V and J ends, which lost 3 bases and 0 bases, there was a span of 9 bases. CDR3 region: CASSEGLVAKNIQYF. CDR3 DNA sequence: TGTGCCAGCAGTGAGGGACTTGTAGCCAAAAACATTCAGTACTTC.

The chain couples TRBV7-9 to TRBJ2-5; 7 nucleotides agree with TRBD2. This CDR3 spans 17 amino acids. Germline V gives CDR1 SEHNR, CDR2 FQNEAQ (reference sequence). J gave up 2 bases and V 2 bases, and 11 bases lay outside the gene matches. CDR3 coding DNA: TGTGCCAGCAGCTTACCTGTCGCGGGGGTCACACAAGAGACCCAGTACTTC. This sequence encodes CASSLPVAGVTQETQYF.

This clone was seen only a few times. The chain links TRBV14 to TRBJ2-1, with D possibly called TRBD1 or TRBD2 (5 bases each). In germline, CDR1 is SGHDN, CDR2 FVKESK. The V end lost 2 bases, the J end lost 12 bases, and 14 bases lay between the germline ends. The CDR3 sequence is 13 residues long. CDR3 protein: CASSQPEGIRQFF. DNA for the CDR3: TGTGCCAGCAGCCAACCTGAGGGGATTCGGCAGTTCTTC.

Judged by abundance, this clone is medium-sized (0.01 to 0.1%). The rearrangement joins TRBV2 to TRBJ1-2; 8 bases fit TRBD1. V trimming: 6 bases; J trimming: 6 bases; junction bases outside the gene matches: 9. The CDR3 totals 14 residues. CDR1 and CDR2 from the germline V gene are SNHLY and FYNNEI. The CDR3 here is CASSETDRVDGYTF. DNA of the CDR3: TGTGCCAGCAGCGAGACGGACAGGGTGGATGGCTACACCTTC.

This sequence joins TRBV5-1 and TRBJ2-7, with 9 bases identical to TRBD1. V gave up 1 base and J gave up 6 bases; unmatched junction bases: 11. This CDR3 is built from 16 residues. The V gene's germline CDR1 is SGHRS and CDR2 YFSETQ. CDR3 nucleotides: TGCGCCAGCAGCTTGACGGGTGGACAGGGGACCGGCGAGCAGTACTTC. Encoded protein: CASSLTGGQGTGEQYF. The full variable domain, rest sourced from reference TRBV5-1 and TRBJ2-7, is KAGVTQTPRYLIKTRGQQVTLSCSPISGHRSVSWYQQTPGQGLQFLFEYFSETQRNKGNFPGRFSGRQFSNSRSEMNVSTLELGDSALYLCASSLTGGQGTGEQYFGPGTRLTVT.

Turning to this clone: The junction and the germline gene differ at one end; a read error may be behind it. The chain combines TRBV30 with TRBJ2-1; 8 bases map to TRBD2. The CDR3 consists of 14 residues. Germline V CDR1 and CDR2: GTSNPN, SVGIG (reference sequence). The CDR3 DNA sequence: TGTGCCTGGAGTGGTCTAGCGGGTCAGGCGCCCCCCATCTTC. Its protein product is CAWSGLAGQAPPIF.

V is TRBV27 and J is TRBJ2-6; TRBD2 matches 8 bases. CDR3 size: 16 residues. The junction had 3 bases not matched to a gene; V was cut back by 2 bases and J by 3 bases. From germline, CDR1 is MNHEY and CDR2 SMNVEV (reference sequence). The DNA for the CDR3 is TGTGCCAGCAGTTTAAGCGGGGGCCTTGGGGCCAACGTCCTGACTTTC. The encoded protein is CASSLSGGLGANVLTF.

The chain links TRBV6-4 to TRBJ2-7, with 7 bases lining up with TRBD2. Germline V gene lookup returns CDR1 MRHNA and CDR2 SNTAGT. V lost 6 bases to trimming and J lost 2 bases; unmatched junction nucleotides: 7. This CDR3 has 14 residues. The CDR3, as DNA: TGTGCCAGCAGCCAGGCCGGGACTACCTACGAGCAGTACTTC. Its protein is CASSQAGTTYEQYF.

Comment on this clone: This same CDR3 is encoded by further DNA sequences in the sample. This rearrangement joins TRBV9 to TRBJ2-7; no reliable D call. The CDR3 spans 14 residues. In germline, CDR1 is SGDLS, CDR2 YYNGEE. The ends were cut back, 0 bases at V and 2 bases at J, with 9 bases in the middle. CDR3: CASSVGDSPYEQYF. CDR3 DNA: TGTGCCAGCAGCGTAGGAGACTCGCCCTACGAGCAGTACTTC.

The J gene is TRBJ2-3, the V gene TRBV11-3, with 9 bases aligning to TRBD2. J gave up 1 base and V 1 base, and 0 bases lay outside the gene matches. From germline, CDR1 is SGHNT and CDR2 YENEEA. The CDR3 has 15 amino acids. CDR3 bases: TGTGCCAGCAGCTTAGGGACTAGCGGCACAGATACGCAGTATTTT. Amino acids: CASSLGTSGTDTQYF.

The CDR3 bases are TGTGCCAGCAGCTCGGAGGGGAGGAGAGAGACCCAGTACTTC. Residues: CASSSEGRRETQYF. The chain recombines TRBV5-4 with TRBJ2-5, with a weak D call TRBD2 (6 bases). Deletions cut 3 bases from V and 4 bases from J, with 13 bases between. Germline-derived CDR1 and CDR2 are SGHNT and YYREEE (reference sequence). The CDR3 is 14 residues long.

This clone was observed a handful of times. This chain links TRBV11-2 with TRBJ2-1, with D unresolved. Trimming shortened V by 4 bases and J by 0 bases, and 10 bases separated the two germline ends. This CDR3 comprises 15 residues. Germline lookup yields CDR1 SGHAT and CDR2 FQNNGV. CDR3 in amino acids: CASSSTLSSYNEQFF. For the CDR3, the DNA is TGTGCCAGCAGCTCGACTCTTAGCTCCTACAATGAGCAGTTCTTC. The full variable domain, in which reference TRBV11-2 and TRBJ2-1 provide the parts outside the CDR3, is EAGVAQSPRYKIIEKRQSVAFWCNPISGHATLYWYQQILGQGPKLLIQFQNNGVVDDSQLPKDRFSAERLKGVDSTLKIQPAKLEDSAVYLCASSSTLSSYNEQFFGPGTRLTVL.

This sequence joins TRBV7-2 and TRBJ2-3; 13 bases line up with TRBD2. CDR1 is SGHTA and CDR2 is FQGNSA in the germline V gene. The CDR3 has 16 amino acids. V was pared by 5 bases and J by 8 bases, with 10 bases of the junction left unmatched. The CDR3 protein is CASSRRTSGSSVTQYF. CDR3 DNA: TGTGCCAGCAGCAGACGGACTAGCGGGAGTAGTGTTACGCAGTATTTT.